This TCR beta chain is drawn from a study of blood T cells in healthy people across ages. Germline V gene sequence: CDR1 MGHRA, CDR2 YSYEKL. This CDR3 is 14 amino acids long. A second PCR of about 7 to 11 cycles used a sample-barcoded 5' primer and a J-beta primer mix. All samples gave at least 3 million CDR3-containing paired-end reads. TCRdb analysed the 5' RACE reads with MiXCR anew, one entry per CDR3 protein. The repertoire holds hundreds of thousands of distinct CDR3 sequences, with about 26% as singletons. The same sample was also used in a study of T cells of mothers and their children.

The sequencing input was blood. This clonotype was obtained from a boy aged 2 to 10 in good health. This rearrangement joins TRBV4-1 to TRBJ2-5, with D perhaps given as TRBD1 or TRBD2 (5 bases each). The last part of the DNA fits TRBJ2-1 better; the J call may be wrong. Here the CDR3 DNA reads TGCGCCAGCAGCCACGCGGGCTGGGGCGATGAGCAGTTCTTC. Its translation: CASSHAGWGDEQFF.